Listed below are T cell receptor beta chains from one sample, sequenced in a study of CD8+ T cells in alopecia areata. The assay was immunoSEQ multiplex PCR, and TCRdb's table has in-frame clones only and misses some. Among about 200,000 clones, roughly two fifths were seen once, and the ten largest hold just under 0.5%. Specimen: CD4+ T cells sorted from blood, collected at roughly week 30, from a patient treated with tofacitinib. These TCRs come from a human donor with alopecia areata. Both conserved end residues are part of each CDR3. D genes are given only for firm matches. Part of the rows lack a size; the others show once, few, many or a class for expanded clones.

clone size	D gene	V gene	J gene	CDR3 DNA	CDR3 protein
NA	NA	TRBV5-8	TRBJ1-2	TGTGCCAGCAGCTTGGGGGGGGCGACTAACTATGGCTACACCTTC	CASSLGGATNYGYTF
NA	TRBD2	TRBV4-1	TRBJ2-7	TGCGCCAGCAGCCAAGGACTAGCGGTGACCTACGAGCAGTACTTC	CASSQGLAVTYEQYF
many	NA	TRBV7-2	TRBJ2-3	TGTGCCAGCAGCCAGGTGACAGATACGCAGTATTTT	CASSQVTDTQYF
NA	NA	TRBV4-2	TRBJ1-1	TGTGCCAGCAGCCAAAGTGAGGCTGTAAACACTGAAGCTTTCTTT	CASSQSEAVNTEAFF
NA	NA	TRBV7-6	TRBJ2-3	TGTGCCAGCAGCTTAGGCTCTAGCAGAGATACGCAGTATTTT	CASSLGSSRDTQYF
few	TRBD1	TRBV29-1	TRBJ1-2	TGCAGCGTAAACAGGGGCGTCGACTATGGCTACACCTTC	CSVNRGVDYGYTF
NA	NA	TRBV28	TRBJ1-1	TGTGCCAGCAGTTTTGAAGGGACTGAAGCTTTCTTT	CASSFEGTEAFF
NA	NA	TRBV25-1	TRBJ2-7	TGTGCCAGCAGTGATCCAGGATCGGGGCAGTACTTC	CASSDPGSGQYF
NA	NA	TRBV2	TRBJ2-2	TGTGCCAGCAAGTCGGGCGAAACCGGGGAGCTGTTTTTT	CASKSGETGELFF
NA	TRBD1	TRBV29-1	TRBJ1-1	TGCAGCGTTGGGGGACAGTCGAACGGTGAAGCTTTCTTT	CSVGGQSNGEAFF
NA	TRBD1	TRBV30	TRBJ1-2	TGTGCCTTGAACAGGGGGCATGGCTACACCTTC	CALNRGHGYTF
few	NA	TRBV5-1	TRBJ2-7	TGCGCCAGCAGCCCCGGGGAGAACTACGAGCAGTACTTC	CASSPGENYEQYF
NA	NA	TRBV9	TRBJ2-7	TGTGCCAGCAGCGTAGGGACACCAGCCACCTACGAGCAGTACTTC	CASSVGTPATYEQYF
NA	TRBD2	TRBV30	TRBJ2-5	TGTGCCTGGTCCGGGACTAAGGCCCAGTACTTC	CAWSGTKAQYF
NA	TRBD1	TRBV18	TRBJ2-5	TGTGCCAGCTCACCCCGACAGGGGGAGACCCAGTACTTC	CASSPRQGETQYF
NA	NA	TRBV30	TRBJ2-3	TGTGCCTGGAGTTACACAGATACGCAGTATTTT	CAWSYTDTQYF
NA	NA	TRBV7-9	TRBJ1-1	TGTGCCAGCAGCCAGTACATGGGCCCTGAAGCTTTCTTT	CASSQYMGPEAFF
NA	NA	TRBV10-3	TRBJ1-3	TGTGCCATCAGTGCCTGGGACTCTTTCAGCTCTGGAAACACCATATATTTT	CAISAWDSFSSGNTIYF
few	NA	TRBV27	TRBJ2-7	TGTGCCAGCAGTTTGAGGGGCAGGTCCTCCTACGAGCAGTACTTC	CASSLRGRSSYEQYF
NA	NA	TRBV2	TRBJ1-5	TGTGCCAGCTGTGAAGGACCCAGAGGTCAGCCCCAGCATTTT	CASCEGPRGQPQHF
NA	NA	TRBV6-1	TRBJ2-6	TGTGCCAGCCGAGGGGCCAACTCTGGGGCCAACGTCCTGACTTTC	CASRGANSGANVLTF
NA	NA	TRBV15	TRBJ1-5	TGTGCCACCAGGGAGAGGGATCAGCCCCAGCATTTT	CATRERDQPQHF
many	NA	TRBV25-1	TRBJ1-4	TGTGCCATCCTTCCCCGGGTCTACAATAATGAAAAACTGTTTTTT	CAILPRVYNNEKLFF
NA	NA	TRBV5-1	TRBJ1-2	TGCGCCAGCAGCCTCTTGGGTTCAAACGAGGGGAATGGCTACACCTTC	CASSLLGSNEGNGYTF
few	NA	TRBV5-1	TRBJ2-6	TGCGCCAGCAGCTTGGATCTACTGTACGTCCTGACTTTC	CASSLDLLYVLTF
NA	NA	TRBV19	TRBJ1-1	TGTGCCAGTACTTGGGACCTGAACACTGAAGCTTTCTTT	CASTWDLNTEAFF
NA	NA	TRBV2	TRBJ1-5	TGTGCCAGCAGTGAATCGGGGCAGCCCCAGCATTTT	CASSESGQPQHF
few	TRBD1	TRBV14	TRBJ1-1	TGTGCCAGCAGCGCCAGACAGGGCCGAAACACTGAAGCTTTCTTT	CASSARQGRNTEAFF
NA	NA	TRBV6-5	TRBJ2-5	TGTGCCAGCAGTTACTCCCAGGGAGTGGGGAAGACCCAGTACTTC	CASSYSQGVGKTQYF
NA	TRBD2	TRBV4-1	TRBJ2-5	TGCGCCAGCAGCCAAGATCCTAGGACTAGCGGTCCCAGGCAAGAGACCCAGTACTTC	CASSQDPRTSGPRQETQYF
NA	NA	TRBV29-1	TRBJ1-2	TGCAGCGTTGAAACAGGGCCATATGGCTACACCTTC	CSVETGPYGYTF
NA	NA	TRBV4-2	TRBJ2-7	TGTGCCAGCAGCCAAGTGGAGCGGGCTACCTCCTACGAGCAGTACTTC	CASSQVERATSYEQYF
NA	NA	TRBV5-1	TRBJ1-5	TGCGCCAGCAGCTTCGTCGGGGGGATTGATCAGCCCCAGCATTTT	CASSFVGGIDQPQHF
NA	NA	TRBV6-1	TRBJ2-7	TGTGCCAGCAGTGAAGTGGGGGCTAGGTCCCACGAGCAGTACTTC	CASSEVGARSHEQYF
few	NA	TRBV5-4	TRBJ1-3	TGTGCCAGCAGCTTGGACAGGGCTAGCTCTGGAAACACCATATATTTT	CASSLDRASSGNTIYF
NA	NA	TRBV4-1	TRBJ2-2	TGCGCCAGCAGCCAAGGGGGGCGGGAGAAGAACACCGGGGAGCTGTTTTTT	CASSQGGREKNTGELFF
once	NA	TRBV9	TRBJ2-7	TGCCAACCGCCCCAGTTCCTACAGCAGTACTTC	CQPPQFLQQYF
NA	NA	TRBV23-1	TRBJ2-2	TGCGCCAGCAGTCCAAATTTTCCGGGCCCTAACACCGGGGAGCTGTTTTTT	CASSPNFPGPNTGELFF
NA	TRBD2	TRBV4-2	TRBJ2-7	TGTGCCAGCAGCCAAGACCAGCGGGAGCCCTACGAGCAGTACTTC	CASSQDQREPYEQYF
few	NA	TRBV27	TRBJ1-1	TGTGCCAGCAGTTTAGTGGGCTTTCTTAGGAACACTGAAGCTTTCTTT	CASSLVGFLRNTEAFF
NA	TRBD2	TRBV19	TRBJ2-1	TGTGCCAGTAGTTTTTACCCGACTAGCGGGGTAGGCGAGCAGTTCTTC	CASSFYPTSGVGEQFF
few	TRBD1	TRBV4-1	TRBJ2-1	TGCGCCAGCAGCCAATTACCAAGGGACAGACTGCAGTTCTTC	CASSQLPRDRLQFF
NA	NA	TRBV5-1	TRBJ2-6	TGCGCCAGCAGCTTGGGTCTAACAGGGTTGGCCAACGTCCTGACTTTC	CASSLGLTGLANVLTF